The source of this T cell receptor (beta chain) is a study of blood T cell repertoires in COVID-19. Background on the study: Specimens from acute and convalescent COVID-19 originated in the United States, Italy and Spain.

In the source study's methods: Amplification of reference gene primers was used by the study to estimate nucleated cell counts. The protocol was immunoSEQ multiplex PCR, while the TCRdb copy is restricted to in-frame clones and leaves out a portion. V, J and clone size reflect that table, while D and trimming were determined from the DNA. The table has around 100,000 clones, around 93% seen once. Sequenced material: peripheral blood. This clonotype was sampled from a man aged 50 to 60 with acute or convalescent COVID-19.

As DNA, the CDR3 is TGTGCCAGCAGCTTGGTACAGGGGTTGGAGGCGCAGTATTTT. It yields the protein CASSLVQGLEAQYF. The V gene is TRBV5-8, the J gene TRBJ2-3, with TRBD1 matching over 7 bases. Germline V CDR1 and CDR2: SGHTS, YDEGEE. With 0 bases clipped from V and 10 bases from J, the junction kept 8 bases outside the gene matches. The CDR3 spans 14 residues.